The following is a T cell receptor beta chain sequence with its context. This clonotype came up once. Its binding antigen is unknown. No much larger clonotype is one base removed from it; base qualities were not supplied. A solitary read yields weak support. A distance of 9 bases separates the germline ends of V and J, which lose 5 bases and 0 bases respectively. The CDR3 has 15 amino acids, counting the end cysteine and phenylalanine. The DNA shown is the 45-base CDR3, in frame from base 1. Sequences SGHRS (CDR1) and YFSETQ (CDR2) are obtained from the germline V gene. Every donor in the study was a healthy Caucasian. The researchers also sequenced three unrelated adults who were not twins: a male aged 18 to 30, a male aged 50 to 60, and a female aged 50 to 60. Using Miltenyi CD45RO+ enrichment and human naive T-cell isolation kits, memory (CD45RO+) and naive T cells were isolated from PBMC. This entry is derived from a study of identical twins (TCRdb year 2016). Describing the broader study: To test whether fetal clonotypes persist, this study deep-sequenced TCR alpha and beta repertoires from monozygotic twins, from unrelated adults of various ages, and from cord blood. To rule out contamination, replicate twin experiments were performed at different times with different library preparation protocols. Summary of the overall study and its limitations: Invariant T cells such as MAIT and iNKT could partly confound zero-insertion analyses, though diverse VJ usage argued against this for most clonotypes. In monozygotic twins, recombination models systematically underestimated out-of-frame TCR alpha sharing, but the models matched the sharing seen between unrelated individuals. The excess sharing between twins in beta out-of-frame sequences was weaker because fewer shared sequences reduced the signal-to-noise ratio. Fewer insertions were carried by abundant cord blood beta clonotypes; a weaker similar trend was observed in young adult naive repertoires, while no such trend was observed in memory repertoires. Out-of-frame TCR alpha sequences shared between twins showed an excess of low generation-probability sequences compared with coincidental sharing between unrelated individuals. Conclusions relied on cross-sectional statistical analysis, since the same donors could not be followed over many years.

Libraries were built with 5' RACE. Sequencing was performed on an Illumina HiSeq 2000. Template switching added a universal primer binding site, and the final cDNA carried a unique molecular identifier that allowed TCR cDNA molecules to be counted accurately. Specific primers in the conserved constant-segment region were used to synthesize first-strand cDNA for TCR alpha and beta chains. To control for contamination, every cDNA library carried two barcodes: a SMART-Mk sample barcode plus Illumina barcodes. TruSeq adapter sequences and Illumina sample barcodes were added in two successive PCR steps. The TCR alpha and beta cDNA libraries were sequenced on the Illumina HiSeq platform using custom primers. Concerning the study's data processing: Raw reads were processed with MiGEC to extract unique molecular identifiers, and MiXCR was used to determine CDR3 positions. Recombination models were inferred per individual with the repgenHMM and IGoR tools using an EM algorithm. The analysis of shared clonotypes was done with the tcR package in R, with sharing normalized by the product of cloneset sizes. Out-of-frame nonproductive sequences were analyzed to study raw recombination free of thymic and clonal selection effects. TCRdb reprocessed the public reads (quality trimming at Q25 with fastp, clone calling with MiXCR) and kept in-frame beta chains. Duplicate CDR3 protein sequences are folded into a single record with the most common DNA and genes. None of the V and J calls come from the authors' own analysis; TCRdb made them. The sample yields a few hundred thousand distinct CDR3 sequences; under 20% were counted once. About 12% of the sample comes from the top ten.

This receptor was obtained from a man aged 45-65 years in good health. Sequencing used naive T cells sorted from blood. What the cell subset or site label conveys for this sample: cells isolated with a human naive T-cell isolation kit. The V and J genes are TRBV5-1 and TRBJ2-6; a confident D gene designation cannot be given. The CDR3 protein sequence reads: CASRSASSGANVLTF. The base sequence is TGCGCCAGCAGGAGTGCCAGCTCTGGGGCCAACGTCCTGACTTTC.